A single sample is the source of the 27 T cell receptor beta chains below, sequenced in a study of radiotherapy plus CTLA-4 blockade in lung cancer. Libraries were prepared by immunoSEQ multiplex PCR; TCRdb keeps only in-frame clonotypes and omits some of them. The sample holds 30,000 to 35,000 clones, less than 75% seen once. The starting material was peripheral blood, obtained from a patient treated with radiotherapy plus ipilimumab. These receptors all come from a human donor with non-small cell lung cancer who had stable disease on radiotherapy plus ipilimumab.

This chain links TRBV7-9 with TRBJ2-7; TRBD1 might be the D (6 bases). CDR3 length equals 15 residues. Germline CDR1 reads SEHNR; CDR2 reads FQNEAQ (reference sequence). V was shortened by 5 bases and J by 2 bases, with 16 bases between the two germline ends. The chain's CDR3 is CASSQSGALTYEQYF. For the CDR3, the DNA is TGTGCCAGCAGCCAATCAGGGGCACTCACCTACGAGCAGTACTTC.

For the CDR3, the DNA is TGTGCCAGCAGCTGGGGAGGAGGGAGGGCCATAGATGAGCAGTTCTTC. Residues: CASSWGGGRAIDEQFF. J is TRBJ2-1 and V is TRBV7-2; 7 bases agree with TRBD2. CDR3 length equals 16 residues. Germline CDR1 and CDR2: SGHTA and FQGNSA. Unmatched junction bases numbered 14, after V lost 4 bases and J lost 8 bases.

V usage is TRBV27 and J usage is TRBJ1-1; D is possibly TRBD1 (5 bases). The V end was cut by 5 bases, the J end by 2 bases, with 15 bases between. Germline values: CDR1 MNHEY, CDR2 SMNVEV (reference sequence). This CDR3 spans 15 amino acids. CDR3 region: CASSPRGGVNTEAFF. The CDR3 nucleotides read TGTGCCAGCAGTCCCCGGGGGGGGGTAAACACTGAAGCTTTCTTT.

The chain uses TRBV7-9 and TRBJ1-2; TRBD1 matches at 9 bases. The CDR3 has 16 amino acids. V was pared by 5 bases and J by 5 bases, with 12 bases of the junction left unmatched. Germline V CDR1 and CDR2: SEHNR, FQNEAQ (reference sequence). DNA for the CDR3: TGTGCCAGCAGCCTCACTACGTCCGGGACAGGGTATGGCTACACCTTC. Protein: CASSLTTSGTGYGYTF.

The rearrangement uses TRBV15 and TRBJ2-1; 11 nucleotides agree with TRBD2. The CDR3 is 21 residues long. CDR1 LNHNV and CDR2 YYDKDF come from the germline V gene (reference sequence). With 0 bases clipped from V and 4 bases from J, the junction kept 17 bases outside the gene matches. CDR3 protein: CATSRDPLYTSGSPEYNEQFF. CDR3 nucleotides: TGTGCCACCAGCAGAGATCCTCTATATACTAGCGGGAGCCCTGAATACAATGAGCAGTTCTTC.

This chain links TRBV27 with TRBJ2-7, with 12 bases identical to TRBD2. Losses at the gene ends were 4 bases for V and 3 bases for J; bases not matched to a gene: 1. Germline CDR1 is MNHEY and CDR2 is SMNVEV (reference sequence). This CDR3 is 14 amino acids long. CDR3 amino acids: CASSSSGRVYEQYF. DNA for the CDR3: TGTGCCAGCAGTTCTAGCGGGAGGGTCTACGAGCAGTACTTC.

V gene TRBV6-5 combines with J gene TRBJ1-5; a possible D gene is TRBD1 (6 bases). V dropped 6 bases and J dropped 11 bases, with 20 bases sitting between them. The CDR3 runs to 14 residues. Germline V CDR1 and CDR2: MNHEY, SVGAGI. The CDR3 DNA is TGTGCCAGCAGCCTGACAGGTATGGGCTCGGCCCAGCATTTT. Amino acid sequence: CASSLTGMGSAQHF.

This clone appeared a single time. The chain joins TRBV5-8 to TRBJ1-3, with D hard to call. Germline CDR1 is SGHTS and CDR2 is YDEGEE. The CDR3 totals 17 residues. The CDR3 here is CASQALVSYSSGNTIYF. The CDR3 DNA reads as TGTGCGTCTCAAGCTCTGGTCAGCTACAGCTCTGGAAACACCATATATTTT.

A few counts support this clone. The V call is TRBV27, the J call TRBJ1-3; a weak D match, TRBD1 (6 bases). The CDR3 spans 15 residues. Trimming stripped 8 bases from V and 2 bases from J, with 16 bases between. Germline CDR1 MNHEY, CDR2 SMNVEV (reference sequence). CDR3 sequence reads: CASRGAGAPGNTIYF. The CDR3 bases are TGTGCCAGCCGAGGCGCAGGGGCGCCTGGAAACACCATATATTTT.

The V call is TRBV10-3, the J call TRBJ2-5, with 7 bases lining up with TRBD1. This CDR3 comprises 12 residues. V shed 8 bases, J shed 0 bases, and the junction held 0 bases outside the gene matches. Germline CDR1 ENHRY, CDR2 SYGVKD. The CDR3 region is CAIGTDQETQYF. The CDR3 DNA follows: TGTGCCATCGGGACAGACCAAGAGACCCAGTACTTC.

The chain joins TRBV6-4 to TRBJ2-5, with 9 nucleotides matching TRBD2. V lost 5 bases and J lost 4; bases outside the gene matches: 8. The CDR3 extends over 15 amino acids. Germline CDR1 MRHNA, CDR2 SNTAGT. CDR3 coding DNA: TGTGCCAGCAGTCGGCGGGAGGGCCGTCGAGAGACCCAGTACTTC. Translation: CASSRREGRRETQYF.

The chain uses TRBV7-9 and TRBJ2-5; D is undetermined. CDR3 size: 15 residues. Germline CDR1 and CDR2: SEHNR and FQNEAQ (reference sequence). V dropped 4 bases and J dropped 4 bases, with 16 bases sitting between them. DNA of the CDR3: TGTGCCAGCAGCTCCATGGCACCTGCCCCAGAGACCCAGTACTTC. Its protein product is CASSSMAPAPETQYF.

This sequence joins TRBV7-6 and TRBJ2-7; D is possibly TRBD1 (5 bases). Germline CDR1 is SGHVS and CDR2 is FNYEAQ. The CDR3 has 13 residues. Between the trimmed V and J ends, which lost 5 bases and 1 base, there was a span of 9 bases. CDR3 sequence (DNA): TGTGCCAGCAGCCTACAGGTTTCCTACGAGCAGTACTTC. This sequence encodes CASSLQVSYEQYF.

This chain uses TRBV5-1 with TRBJ2-1; no reliable D call. Trimming shortened V by 0 bases and J by 2 bases, and 18 bases separated the two germline ends. Germline CDR1 and CDR2: SGHRS and YFSETQ. The CDR3 is made up of 18 amino acids. This CDR3 reads CASSLGNWALATYNEQFF. The CDR3 DNA reads TGCGCCAGCAGCTTGGGGAACTGGGCCCTGGCCACCTACAATGAGCAGTTCTTC.

The chain combines TRBV5-4 with TRBJ2-3; TRBD2 agrees at 13 bases. The CDR3 runs to 18 residues. The V gene's germline CDR1 is SGHNT and CDR2 YYREEE (reference sequence). Trimming cost V 0 bases and J 5 bases; bases outside gene matches: 9. CDR3 protein: CASSLATSGRTIGDTQYF. The CDR3 nucleotides are TGTGCCAGCAGCTTGGCGACTAGCGGGAGGACCATCGGAGATACGCAGTATTTT. Full variable domain (remainder filled in from reference TRBV5-4 and TRBJ2-3): ETGVTQSPTHLIKTRGQQVTLRCSSQSGHNTVSWYQQALGQGPQFIFQYYREEENGRGNFPPRFSGLQFPNYSSELNVNALELDDSALYLCASSLATSGRTIGDTQYFGPGTRLTVL.

The chain uses TRBV7-2 and TRBJ2-2; D gene ambiguous. The CDR3 spans 12 residues. The germline V gene has CDR1 SGHTA and CDR2 FQGNSA. Trimming cost V 5 bases and J 3 bases, with 4 bases left between them. CDR3 nucleotides: TGTGCCAGCAGCCCAGACACCGGGGAGCTGTTTTTT. Translated: CASSPDTGELFF.

The rearrangement links TRBV7-2 to TRBJ1-2; tentative D call: TRBD1 (6 bases). CDR3 length: 15 residues. The germline V gene has CDR1 SGHTA and CDR2 FQGNSA. Trimming took 8 bases from V and 4 from J, leaving 20 bases between them. Here the CDR3 DNA reads TGTGCCAGCCGGAGGGACTTGATGGACAGCTATGGCTACACCTTC. Translation: CASRRDLMDSYGYTF.

This clone was detected only a few times. The V and J genes are TRBV18 and TRBJ2-4; tentative D call: TRBD1 (5 bases). This CDR3 is 16 amino acids long. The germline CDR1 and CDR2 sequences are KGHSH and LQKENI. V was clipped by 6 bases and J by 1 base, with 16 bases between them. The CDR3: CASSKDRALAKNIQYF. CDR3 bases: TGTGCCAGCTCCAAAGACAGAGCTCTCGCCAAAAACATTCAGTACTTC. The variable domain in full, with the rest retrieved from reference TRBV18 and TRBJ2-4, is NAGVMQNPRHLVRRRGQEARLRCSPMKGHSHVYWYRQLPEEGLKFMVYLQKENIIDESGMPKERFSAEFPKEGPSILRIQQVVRGDSAAYFCASSKDRALAKNIQYFGAGTRLSVL.

This clone appeared a single time. The chain employs TRBV18 and TRBJ2-1; a possible D gene is TRBD2 (5 bases). The V end was cut by 3 bases, the J end by 1 base, with 10 bases between. From germline, CDR1 is KGHSH and CDR2 LQKENI. The CDR3 contains 15 residues. CDR3 nucleotide sequence: TGTGCCAGCTCACCTGAGACGGGGTCCTACAATGAGCAGTTCTTC. Translation: CASSPETGSYNEQFF.

Sample share makes this clone medium-sized (0.01 to 0.1%). The V call is TRBV7-6, the J call TRBJ1-5; 9 positions match TRBD1. The CDR3 is 14 amino acids. V was pared by 3 bases and J by 4 bases, with 1 base of the junction left unmatched. CDR1 SGHVS and CDR2 FNYEAQ come from the germline V gene. DNA of the CDR3: TGTGCCAGCAGCTTGACAGGGGGGAATCAGCCCCAGCATTTT. This encodes CASSLTGGNQPQHF. Together with reference TRBV7-6 and TRBJ1-5, the CDR3 gives the full variable domain: GAGVSQSPRYKVTKRGQDVALRCDPISGHVSLYWYRQALGQGPEFLTYFNYEAQQDKSGLPNDRFSAERPEGSISTLTIQRTEQRDSAMYRCASSLTGGNQPQHFGDGTRLSIL.

The J gene is TRBJ1-1, the V gene TRBV5-4; D possibly corresponds to TRBD1 (6 bases). Between the trimmed V and J ends, which lost 0 bases and 4 bases, there was a span of 10 bases. The CDR3 is made up of 14 amino acids. Germline V lookup: CDR1 SGHNT, CDR2 YYREEE (reference sequence). Here the CDR3 reads CASSLVPGATEAFF. CDR3 nucleotide sequence: TGTGCCAGCAGCTTGGTTCCGGGGGCCACTGAAGCTTTCTTT.

The gene calls are TRBV15 and TRBJ1-1, with D perhaps matching TRBD1 (5 bases). This CDR3 comprises 15 residues. Germline V lookup: CDR1 LNHNV, CDR2 YYDKDF (reference sequence). Trimming left V 0 bases short and J 5 bases short, with 13 bases between. CDR3 sequence reads: CATSRDPDQGTEAFF. CDR3 in DNA: TGTGCCACCAGCAGAGATCCGGACCAGGGTACTGAAGCTTTCTTT. Full variable domain (remainder filled in from reference TRBV15 and TRBJ1-1): DAMVIQNPRYQVTQFGKPVTLSCSQTLNHNVMYWYQQKSSQAPKLLFHYYDKDFNNEADTPDNFQSRRPNTSFCFLDIRSPGLGDTAMYLCATSRDPDQGTEAFFGQGTRLTVV.

The genes are TRBV5-4 and TRBJ2-1; 14 bases match TRBD2. J gave up 1 base and V 4 bases, and 13 bases lay outside the gene matches. Germline CDR1 reads SGHNT; CDR2 reads YYREEE (reference sequence). The CDR3 runs to 20 residues. The CDR3 DNA reads as TGTGCCAGCAGCGGAGCCGGGACTAGCGGGAGCAGAAGATCCTACAATGAGCAGTTCTTC. It encodes CASSGAGTSGSRRSYNEQFF.

This chain joins TRBV7-6 and TRBJ1-1; perhaps TRBD1 as D (6 bases). V was trimmed by 5 bases and J by 1 base, leaving 8 bases between them. This CDR3 spans 13 amino acids. Germline CDR1 SGHVS, CDR2 FNYEAQ. The CDR3 DNA is TGTGCCAGCAGCGGACAGCCGAACACTGAAGCTTTCTTT. It codes for CASSGQPNTEAFF.

The chain recombines TRBV6-6 with TRBJ1-5; no reliable D call. The V end lost 2 bases, the J end lost 0 bases, and 5 bases lay between the germline ends. Germline CDR1 is MNHNY and CDR2 is SVGAGI (reference sequence). This CDR3 region has 14 residues. In DNA, the CDR3 is TGTGCCAGCAGTTACCTATATAGCAATCAGCCCCAGCATTTT. Amino acids: CASSYLYSNQPQHF.

This chain joins TRBV6-1 and TRBJ1-5; possibly TRBD1 for D (5 bases). Germline loops: CDR1 MNHNS, CDR2 SASEGT. The CDR3 is 13 amino acids. The V end was cut by 1 base, the J end by 6 bases, with 7 bases between. CDR3 nucleotide sequence: TGTGCCAGCAGTGAAGGGGGGGGTCAGCCCCAGCATTTT. As protein: CASSEGGGQPQHF.

This clone was seen a few times. This chain uses TRBV16 with TRBJ2-5, with D possibly TRBD2 on 6 matching bases. CDR1 and CDR2 (germline): KGHSY, FQNENV. V lost 4 bases and J lost 5, with 8 bases in between. The CDR3 contains 12 residues. The CDR3 region has the DNA TGTGCCAGCAGCCCGGAGGGGGAGACCCAGTACTTC. Translated: CASSPEGETQYF.